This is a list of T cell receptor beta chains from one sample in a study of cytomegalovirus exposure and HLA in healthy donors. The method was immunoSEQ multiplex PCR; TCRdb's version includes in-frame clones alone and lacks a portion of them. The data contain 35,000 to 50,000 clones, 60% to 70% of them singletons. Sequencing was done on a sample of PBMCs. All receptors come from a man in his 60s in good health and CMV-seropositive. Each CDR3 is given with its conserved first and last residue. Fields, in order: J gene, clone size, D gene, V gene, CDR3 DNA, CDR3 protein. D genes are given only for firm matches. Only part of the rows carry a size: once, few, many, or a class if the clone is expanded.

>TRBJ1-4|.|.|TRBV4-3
TGCGCCAGCAGCCCGGACCGGGACATTCTACAATCAACTAATGAAAAACTGTTTTTT
CASSPDRDILQSTNEKLFF
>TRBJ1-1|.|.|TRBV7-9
TGTGCCAGCAGCGGACCGGGGGAGTACACTGAAGCTTTCTTT
CASSGPGEYTEAFF
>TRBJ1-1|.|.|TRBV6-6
TGTGCCAGCAGCCAGCTAGCGGATGAAGCTTTCTTT
CASSQLADEAFF
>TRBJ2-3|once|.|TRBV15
TGTGCCACCAGCAGAGATTTCCGCGGTTTCACAGATACGCAGTATTTT
CATSRDFRGFTDTQYF
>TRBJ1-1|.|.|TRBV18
TGTGCCAGCTCACCGACAGCCAACACTGAAGCTTTCTTT
CASSPTANTEAFF
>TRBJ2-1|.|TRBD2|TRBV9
TGTGCCAGCAGCGAATCCGGGACTAGCACCTACAATGAGCAGTTCTTC
CASSESGTSTYNEQFF
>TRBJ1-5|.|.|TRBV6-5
TGTGCCAGCAGTTCAGGGTATAGCAATCAGCCCCAGCATTTT
CASSSGYSNQPQHF
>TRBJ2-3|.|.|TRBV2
TGTGCCAGCAGTTTACCGGGACTCGACGGCACAGATACGCAGTATTTT
CASSLPGLDGTDTQYF
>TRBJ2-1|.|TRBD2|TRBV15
TGTGCCACCAGCAGAGATCGGCGGGGGGTCAATGAGCAGTTCTTC
CATSRDRRGVNEQFF
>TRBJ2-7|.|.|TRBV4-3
TGCGCCAGCAGCCAAGGGAACTACAACTACGAGCAGTACTTC
CASSQGNYNYEQYF
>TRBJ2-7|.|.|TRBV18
TGTGCCAGCTCACCGGAAGGGGGTCGGTACGAGCAGTACTTC
CASSPEGGRYEQYF
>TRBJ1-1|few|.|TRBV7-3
TGTGCCAGCAGCTTACAGGAGAACACTGAAGCTTTCTTT
CASSLQENTEAFF
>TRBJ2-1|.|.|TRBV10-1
TGCGCCAGCAGTCGAACTCTATACAATGAGCAGTTCTTC
CASSRTLYNEQFF
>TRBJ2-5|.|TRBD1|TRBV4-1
TGCGCCAGCAGCCGTAGTTCGGGACAGGGGGAAGAGACCCAGTACTTC
CASSRSSGQGEETQYF
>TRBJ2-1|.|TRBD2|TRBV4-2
TGTGCCAGCAGCCAAGATAGAACTAGCGGGAGGTTGCAGTTCTTC
CASSQDRTSGRLQFF
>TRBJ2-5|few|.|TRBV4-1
TGTGCCAGCAGCCCGGGAGATGCCCCAGTTGGGGAGACCCAGTACTTC
CASSPGDAPVGETQYF
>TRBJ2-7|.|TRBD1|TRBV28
TGTGCCAGCAGTCCACTGACAGGGTCCTACGAGCAGTACTTC
CASSPLTGSYEQYF
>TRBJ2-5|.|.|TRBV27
TGTGCCAGCAGGGCTAGCACACAAGAGACCCAGTACTTC
CASRASTQETQYF
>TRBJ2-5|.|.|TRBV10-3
TGTGCCATCAGTGAGTCAACAGGGGAGACCCAGTACTTC
CAISESTGETQYF
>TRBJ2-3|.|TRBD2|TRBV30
TGTGCCTGGACTAGGAAGGTGGCGGGAGAGGATACGCAGTATTTT
CAWTRKVAGEDTQYF
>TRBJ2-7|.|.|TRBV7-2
TGTGCCAGCAGCTTAGCGGGGGGTGAGCAGTACTTC
CASSLAGGEQYF
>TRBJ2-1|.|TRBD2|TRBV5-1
TGCGCCAGCAGCTCGCTAGCGGGAGGGCCCGTTGAGCAGTTCTTC
CASSSLAGGPVEQFF
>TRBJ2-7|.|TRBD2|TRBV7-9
TGTGCCAGCAGCTCGGGACTAGCGGGAGGTGAAGAGCAGTACTTC
CASSSGLAGGEEQYF
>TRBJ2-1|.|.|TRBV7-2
TGTGCCAGCAGCCACGCCGGGACTTTTAATGAGCAGTTCTTC
CASSHAGTFNEQFF
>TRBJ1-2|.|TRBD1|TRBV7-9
TGTGCCAGCAGCTTCGGGACAGCTGTAAGCTACACCTTC
CASSFGTAVSYTF
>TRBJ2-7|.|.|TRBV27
TGTGCCAGCAGTCTAGGGGTGGAGCAGTACTTC
CASSLGVEQYF
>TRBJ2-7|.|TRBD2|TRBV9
TGTGCCAGCAGCTCCGGGACTAGCGGCACCTACGAGCAGTACTTC
CASSSGTSGTYEQYF
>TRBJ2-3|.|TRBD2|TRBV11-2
TGTGCCAGCACCCAAGCGGGAGGGACTAGCACAGATACGCAGTATTTT
CASTQAGGTSTDTQYF
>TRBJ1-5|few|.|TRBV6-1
TGTGCCAGCAGTGACTACAGGGATCGGCAGCCCCAGCATTTT
CASSDYRDRQPQHF
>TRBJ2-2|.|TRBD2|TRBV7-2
TGTGCCAGCAGCTTAATGAGCGGGAGTGTGGGCGGGGAGCTGTTTTTT
CASSLMSGSVGGELFF
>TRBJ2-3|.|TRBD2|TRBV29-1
TGCAGCGTAGAAGACAGGGCGGCGGCTAGCGGGATGAGTGATACGCAGTATTTT
CSVEDRAAASGMSDTQYF
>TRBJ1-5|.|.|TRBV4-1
TGCGCCAGCAGCCAAGAAGGGAGGGGGGGCAATCAGCCCCAGCATTTT
CASSQEGRGGNQPQHF
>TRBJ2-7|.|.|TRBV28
TGTGCCAGCAGGGTGAACCAATTCGGCGAGCAGTACTTC
CASRVNQFGEQYF
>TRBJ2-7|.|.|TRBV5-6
TGTGCCAGCAGCCTCAGGGGACCCTACGAGCAGTACTTC
CASSLRGPYEQYF
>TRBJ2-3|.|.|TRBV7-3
TGTGCCAGCAGCTTATCTGGACTGAGCACAGATACGCAGTATTTT
CASSLSGLSTDTQYF
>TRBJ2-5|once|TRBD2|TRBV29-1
TGCAGCGGTAGCGGGAGGGCCGCTGTTGGGACCCAGTACTTC
CSGSGRAAVGTQYF
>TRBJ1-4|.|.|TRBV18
TGTGCCAGCTCACCGGGGGAGGGAGAAAAACTGTTTTTT
CASSPGEGEKLFF
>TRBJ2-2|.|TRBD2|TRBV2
TGTGCCAGCAGGACTAGCGGAGGGACCGGGGAGCTGTTTTTT
CASRTSGGTGELFF
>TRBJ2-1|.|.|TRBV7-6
TGTGCCAGTGGAGCAGCCTCCTACAATGAGCAGTTCTTC
CASGAASYNEQFF
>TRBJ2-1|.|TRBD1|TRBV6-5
TGTGCCAGCAGTTACGGGGGACAGGCATACAATGAGCAGTTCTTC
CASSYGGQAYNEQFF
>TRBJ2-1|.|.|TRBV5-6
TGTGCCAGCAGCACCGGGAGATACAATGAGCAGTTCTTC
CASSTGRYNEQFF
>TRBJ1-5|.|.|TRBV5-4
TGTGCCAGCAGCTTGGGGGGCGTCAATCAGCCCCAGCATTTT
CASSLGGVNQPQHF
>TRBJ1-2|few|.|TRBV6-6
TGTGCCAGCAGTTACGGGCAGGATGGCTACACCTTC
CASSYGQDGYTF
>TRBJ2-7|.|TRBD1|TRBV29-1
TGCAGCGCCCGGACAGGGGGGACTTGGGAGCAGTACTTC
CSARTGGTWEQYF
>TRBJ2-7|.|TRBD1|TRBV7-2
TGTGCCAGCAGCAAGGACAGGGCCCAATACGAGCAGTACTTC
CASSKDRAQYEQYF
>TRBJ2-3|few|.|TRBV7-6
TGTGCCAGCAGCCCAATCAGCAGCGGCCATACGCAGTATTTT
CASSPISSGHTQYF
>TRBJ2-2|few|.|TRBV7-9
TGTTCCAGCAATAGACCGGGTATGGAGAGAACCGGGGAGCTGTTTTTT
CSSNRPGMERTGELFF
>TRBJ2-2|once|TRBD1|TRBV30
TGTGCCGGTGGACAGGGTATCTCCCTCGGCGGGGAGCTGTTTTTT
CAGGQGISLGGELFF
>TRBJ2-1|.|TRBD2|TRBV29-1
TGCAGCGTTGTGGGGGGGGGAGACTACAATGAGCAGTTCTTC
CSVVGGGDYNEQFF
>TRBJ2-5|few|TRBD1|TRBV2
TGTGCCAGCAGTCAAGGACAGGGGAGAGGAGAGACCCAGTACTTC
CASSQGQGRGETQYF
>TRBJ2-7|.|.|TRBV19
TGTGCCAGTAGGGACAGACAAAGAACCTACGAGCAGTACTTC
CASRDRQRTYEQYF
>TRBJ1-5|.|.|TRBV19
TGTGCCAGTAGTACCTGGATGGGGGCAGATCAGCCCCAGCATTTT
CASSTWMGADQPQHF
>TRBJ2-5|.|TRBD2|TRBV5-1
TGCGCCAGCAAGGTTGGGACTAGCGGGAGGTCAGGAGAGACCCAGTACTTC
CASKVGTSGRSGETQYF
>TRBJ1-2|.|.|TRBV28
TGTGCCAGCAGTAAACTACAGGACGGTAACACCTTC
CASSKLQDGNTF